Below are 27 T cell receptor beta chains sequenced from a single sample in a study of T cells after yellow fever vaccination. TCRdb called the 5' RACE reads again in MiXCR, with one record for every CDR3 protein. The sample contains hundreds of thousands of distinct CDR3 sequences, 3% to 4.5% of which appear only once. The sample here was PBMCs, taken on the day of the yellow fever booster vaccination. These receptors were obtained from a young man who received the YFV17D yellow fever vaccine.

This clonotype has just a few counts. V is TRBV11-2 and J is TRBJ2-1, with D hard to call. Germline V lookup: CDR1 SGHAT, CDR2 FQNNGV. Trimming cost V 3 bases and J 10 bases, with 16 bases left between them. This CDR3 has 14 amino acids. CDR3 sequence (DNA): TGTGCCAGCAGCTTCGGACCCGAATCCGGCGAGCAGTTCTTC. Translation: CASSFGPESGEQFF.

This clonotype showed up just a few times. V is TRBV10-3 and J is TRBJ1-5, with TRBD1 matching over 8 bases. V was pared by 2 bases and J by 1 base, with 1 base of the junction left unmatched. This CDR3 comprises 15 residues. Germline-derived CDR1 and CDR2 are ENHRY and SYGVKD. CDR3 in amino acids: CAISERQGSNQPQHF. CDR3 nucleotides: TGTGCCATCAGTGAGCGACAGGGGAGCAATCAGCCCCAGCATTTT.

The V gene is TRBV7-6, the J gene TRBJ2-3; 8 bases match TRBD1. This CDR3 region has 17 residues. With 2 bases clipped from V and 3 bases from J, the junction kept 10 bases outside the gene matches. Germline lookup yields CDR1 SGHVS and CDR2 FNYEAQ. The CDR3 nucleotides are TGTGCCAGCAGCTTAACCCTTAACCAGGGGGCGACAGATACGCAGTATTTT. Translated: CASSLTLNQGATDTQYF.

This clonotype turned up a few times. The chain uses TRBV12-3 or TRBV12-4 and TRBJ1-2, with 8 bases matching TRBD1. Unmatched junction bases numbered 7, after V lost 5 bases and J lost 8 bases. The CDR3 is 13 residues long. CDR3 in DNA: TGTGCCAGCAGTCCGACAGGGGAGCAGGGCTACACCTTC. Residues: CASSPTGEQGYTF.

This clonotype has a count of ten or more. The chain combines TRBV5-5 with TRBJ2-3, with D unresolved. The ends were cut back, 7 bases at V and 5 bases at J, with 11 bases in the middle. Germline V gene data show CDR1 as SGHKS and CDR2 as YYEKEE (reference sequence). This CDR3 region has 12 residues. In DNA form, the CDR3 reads TGTGCCAGCGCACAAACAAGAGATACGCAGTATTTT. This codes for CASAQTRDTQYF.

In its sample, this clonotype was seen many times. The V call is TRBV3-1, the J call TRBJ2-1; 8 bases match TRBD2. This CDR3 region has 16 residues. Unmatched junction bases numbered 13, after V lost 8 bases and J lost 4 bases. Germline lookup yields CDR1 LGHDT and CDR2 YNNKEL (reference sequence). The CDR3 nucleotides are TGTGCCAGCGGGTTGTCCAGCGGGAGACTATACAATGAGCAGTTCTTC. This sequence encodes CASGLSSGRLYNEQFF.

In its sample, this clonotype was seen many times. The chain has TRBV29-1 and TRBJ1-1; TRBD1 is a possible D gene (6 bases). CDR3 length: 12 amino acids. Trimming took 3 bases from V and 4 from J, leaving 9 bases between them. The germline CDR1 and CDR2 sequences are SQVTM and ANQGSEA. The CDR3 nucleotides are TGCAGCGTTGACAGGGGAAGCACTGAAGCTTTCTTT. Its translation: CSVDRGSTEAFF. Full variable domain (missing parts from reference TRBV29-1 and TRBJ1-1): SAVISQKPSRDICQRGTSLTIQCQVDSQVTMMFWYRQQPGQSLTLIATANQGSEATYESGFVIDKFPISRPNLTFSTLTVSNMSPEDSSIYLCSVDRGSTEAFFGQGTRLTVV.

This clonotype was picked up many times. CDR3 bases: TGCAGCGTTGAGGGGAAGGTGGGGCCGCCTTATGGGGGGACCCAGTACTTC. It encodes CSVEGKVGPPYGGTQYF. The rearrangement links TRBV29-1 to TRBJ2-5; D may correspond to TRBD1 or TRBD2 (5 bases each). Per the germline V gene, CDR1 is SQVTM and CDR2 is ANQGSEA. The CDR3 has 17 residues. Trimming stripped 3 bases from V and 7 bases from J, with 27 bases between. The variable domain in full, with the rest retrieved from reference TRBV29-1 and TRBJ2-5, is SAVISQKPSRDICQRGTSLTIQCQVDSQVTMMFWYRQQPGQSLTLIATANQGSEATYESGFVIDKFPISRPNLTFSTLTVSNMSPEDSSIYLCSVEGKVGPPYGGTQYFGPGTRLLVL.

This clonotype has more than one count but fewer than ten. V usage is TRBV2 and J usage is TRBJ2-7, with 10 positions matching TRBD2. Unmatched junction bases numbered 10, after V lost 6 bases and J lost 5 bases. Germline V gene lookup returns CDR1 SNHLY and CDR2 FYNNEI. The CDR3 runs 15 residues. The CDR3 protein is CASSAVGLAGDEQYF. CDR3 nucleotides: TGTGCCAGCAGCGCCGTGGGGCTAGCGGGGGACGAGCAGTACTTC.

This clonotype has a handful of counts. The CDR3 reads CASSIRTAQETQYF. The DNA of the CDR3 is TGTGCCAGCAGTATTCGCACAGCGCAAGAGACCCAGTACTTC. The chain uses TRBV25-1 and TRBJ2-5; D unclear. Germline V gene sequence: CDR1 MGHDK, CDR2 SYGVNS. The CDR3 runs to 14 residues. With 5 bases removed from V and 2 bases from J, the gap between germline ends came to 12 bases.

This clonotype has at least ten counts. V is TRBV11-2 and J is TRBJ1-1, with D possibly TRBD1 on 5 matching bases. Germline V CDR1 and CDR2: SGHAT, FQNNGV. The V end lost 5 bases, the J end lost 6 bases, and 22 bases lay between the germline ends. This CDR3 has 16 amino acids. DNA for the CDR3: TGTGCCAGCAGCGAAGGGGACCGCGGCCCTATCGCTGAAGCTTTCTTT. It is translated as CASSEGDRGPIAEAFF.

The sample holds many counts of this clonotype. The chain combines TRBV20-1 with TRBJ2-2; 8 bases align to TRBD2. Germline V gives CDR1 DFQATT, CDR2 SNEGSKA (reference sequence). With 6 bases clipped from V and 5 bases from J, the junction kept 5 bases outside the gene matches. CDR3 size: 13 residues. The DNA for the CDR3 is TGCAGTGCCCCCTCGGGGGGGACCGGGGAGCTGTTTTTT. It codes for CSAPSGGTGELFF.

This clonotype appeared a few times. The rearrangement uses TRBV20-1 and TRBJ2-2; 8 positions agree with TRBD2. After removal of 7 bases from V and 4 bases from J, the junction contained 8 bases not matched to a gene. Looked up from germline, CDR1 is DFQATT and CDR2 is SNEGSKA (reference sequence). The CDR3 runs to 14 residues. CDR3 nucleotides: TGCAGTGTAACCGGGACTAGGTCCACCGGGGAGCTGTTTTTT. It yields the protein CSVTGTRSTGELFF.

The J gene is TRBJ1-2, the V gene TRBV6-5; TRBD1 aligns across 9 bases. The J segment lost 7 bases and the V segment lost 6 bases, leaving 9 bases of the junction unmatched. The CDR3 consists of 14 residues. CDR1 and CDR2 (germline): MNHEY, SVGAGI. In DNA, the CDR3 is TGTGCCAGCAGCCCGGGACAGGGAGGTTTTGGCTACACCTTC. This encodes CASSPGQGGFGYTF.

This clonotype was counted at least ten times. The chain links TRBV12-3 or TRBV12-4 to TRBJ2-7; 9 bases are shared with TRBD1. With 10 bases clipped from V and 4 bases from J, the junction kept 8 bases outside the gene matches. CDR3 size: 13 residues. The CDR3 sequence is CAIRGTGIYEQYV. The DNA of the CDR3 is TGTGCCATACGGGGGACAGGGATTTACGAGCAGTACGTC.

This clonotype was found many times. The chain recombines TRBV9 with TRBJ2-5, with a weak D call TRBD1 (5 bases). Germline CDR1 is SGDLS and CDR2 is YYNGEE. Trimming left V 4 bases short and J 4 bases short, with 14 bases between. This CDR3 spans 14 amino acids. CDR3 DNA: TGTGCCAGCAGCCCCCGGACACGGACAGAGACCCAGTACTTC. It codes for CASSPRTRTETQYF.

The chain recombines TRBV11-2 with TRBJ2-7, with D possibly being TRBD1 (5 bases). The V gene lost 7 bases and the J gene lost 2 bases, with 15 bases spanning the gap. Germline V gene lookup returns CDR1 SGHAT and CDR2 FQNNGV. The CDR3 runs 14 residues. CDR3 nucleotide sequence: TGTGCCAGCAAGCCTGGGGCTGGGGCCTACGAGCAGTACTTC. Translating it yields CASKPGAGAYEQYF.

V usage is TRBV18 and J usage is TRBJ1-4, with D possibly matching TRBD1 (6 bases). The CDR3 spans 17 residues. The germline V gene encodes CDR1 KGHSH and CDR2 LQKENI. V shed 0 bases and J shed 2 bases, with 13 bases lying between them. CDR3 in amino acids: CASSPPRGGTTNEKLFF. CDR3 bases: TGTGCCAGCTCACCACCGAGGGGGGGAACGACTAATGAAAAACTGTTTTTT. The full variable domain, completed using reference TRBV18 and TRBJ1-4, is NAGVMQNPRHLVRRRGQEARLRCSPMKGHSHVYWYRQLPEEGLKFMVYLQKENIIDESGMPKERFSAEFPKEGPSILRIQQVVRGDSAAYFCASSPPRGGTTNEKLFFGSGTQLSVL.

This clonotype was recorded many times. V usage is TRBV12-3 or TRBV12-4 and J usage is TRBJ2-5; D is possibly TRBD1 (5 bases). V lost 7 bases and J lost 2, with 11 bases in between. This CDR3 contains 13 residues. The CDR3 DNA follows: TGTGCCAGCATACGTACAGGACAAGAGACCCAGTACTTC. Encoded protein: CASIRTGQETQYF.

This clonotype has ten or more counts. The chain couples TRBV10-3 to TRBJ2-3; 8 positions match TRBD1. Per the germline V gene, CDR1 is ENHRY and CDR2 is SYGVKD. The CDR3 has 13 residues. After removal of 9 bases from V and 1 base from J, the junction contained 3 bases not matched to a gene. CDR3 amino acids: CAMQGAGTDTQYF. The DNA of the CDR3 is TGTGCCATGCAGGGGGCGGGCACAGATACGCAGTATTTT.

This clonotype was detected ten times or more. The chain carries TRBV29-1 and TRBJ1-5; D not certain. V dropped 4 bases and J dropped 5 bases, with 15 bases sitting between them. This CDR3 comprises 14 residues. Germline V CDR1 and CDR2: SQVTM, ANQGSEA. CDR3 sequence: CSVGWLGLDQPQHF. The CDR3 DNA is TGCAGCGTTGGATGGTTAGGGCTTGATCAGCCCCAGCATTTT.

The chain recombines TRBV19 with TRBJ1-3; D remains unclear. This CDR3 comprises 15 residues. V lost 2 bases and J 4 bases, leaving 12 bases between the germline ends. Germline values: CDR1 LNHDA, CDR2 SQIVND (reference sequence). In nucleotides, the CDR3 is TGTGCCAGTAGTATACAGGTTTCGGCCGGAAACACCATATATTTT. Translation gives CASSIQVSAGNTIYF.

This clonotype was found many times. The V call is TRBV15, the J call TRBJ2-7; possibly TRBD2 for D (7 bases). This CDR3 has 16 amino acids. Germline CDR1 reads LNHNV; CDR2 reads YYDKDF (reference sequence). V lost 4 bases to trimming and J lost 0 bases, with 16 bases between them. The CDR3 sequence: CATSKARGASSYEQYV. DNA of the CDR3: TGTGCCACCAGCAAAGCCCGGGGGGCGAGCTCCTACGAGCAGTACGTC.

Here the CDR3 reads CASSLGDERPHNEQFF. In DNA, the CDR3 is TGTGCCAGCAGCTTAGGAGACGAACGACCTCACAATGAGCAGTTCTTC. The chain links TRBV7-9 to TRBJ2-1; D remains unclear. This CDR3 has 16 residues. V was cut by 1 base and J by 5 bases, with 15 bases left in between. Germline CDR1 reads SEHNR; CDR2 reads FQNEAQ (reference sequence).

The CDR3 nucleotides are TGCGCCAGCAGTCGGAATGGGACTAGCGGGGGCCAATCCAACTACGAGCAGTACTTC. Its translation: CASSRNGTSGGQSNYEQYF. The chain joins TRBV23-1 to TRBJ2-7; TRBD2 aligns across 14 bases. TRBV23-1 is assigned to the ORF class and has an uncertain function. There are 19 residues in the CDR3. The junction had 14 bases not matched to a gene; V was cut back by 4 bases and J by 3 bases.

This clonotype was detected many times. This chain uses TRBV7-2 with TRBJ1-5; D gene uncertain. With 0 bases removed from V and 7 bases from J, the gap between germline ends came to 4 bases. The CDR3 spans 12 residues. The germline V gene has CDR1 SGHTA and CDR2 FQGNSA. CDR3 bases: TGTGCCAGCAGCTTAGCGGTACAGCCCCAGCATTTT. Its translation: CASSLAVQPQHF.

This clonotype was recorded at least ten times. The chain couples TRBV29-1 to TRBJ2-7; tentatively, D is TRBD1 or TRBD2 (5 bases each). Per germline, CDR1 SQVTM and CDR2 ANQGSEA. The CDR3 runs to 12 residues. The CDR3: CSVRDASFEQYV. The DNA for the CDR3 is TGCAGCGTCCGGGACGCCTCCTTCGAGCAGTACGTC.